This TCR beta chain was captured in a study of shared clonotypes between healthy human individuals. Some clones are missing from TCRdb's copy, which holds only in-frame ones; the method was immunoSEQ multiplex PCR. This table holds about 2.4 million clones, roughly 93% found once. Study-wide findings and caveats: Represented genetic and exposure-history diversity was restricted by having few donors. Depth was large, yet rarefaction showed that sorted-subset sequencing was incomplete. Naive CD4 clonotypes were shared across several donors at 4% to 5%.

This CDR3 has 17 amino acids. The junction had 15 bases not matched to a gene; V was cut back by 5 bases and J by 7 bases. CDR1 and CDR2 (germline): SGHVS, FQNEAQ. As regards this clone: Its antigen is not identified.

The genes are TRBV7-8 and TRBJ2-5, with 11 nucleotides matching TRBD2. Sample: naive CD4+ T cells from PBMCs. The subset: CD45RA+ positively selected. This TCR was recovered from a man younger than 30 in good health. Some clones in this sample may be carry-over from other donors' samples. CDR3 coding DNA: TGTGCCAGCAGCCAACAAAGCGGTAGCGGGACTAGCGGGACCCAGTACTTC. Amino acids: CASSQQSGSGTSGTQYF.